This T cell receptor (beta chain) was identified in a study of CD8+ T cells in alopecia areata. Germline V gene lookup returns CDR1 SNHLY and CDR2 FYNNEI. Losses at the gene ends were 2 bases for V and 5 bases for J; bases not matched to a gene: 2. This CDR3 contains 14 residues. cDNA serving as the sequencing template came from extracted, reverse transcribed RNA. Sequencing used immunoSEQ multiplex PCR; TCRdb keeps in-frame clones, though not all of them. The table includes about 190,000 clones, roughly 66% detected once. Treatment defined: oral pan-JAK inhibitor, 5-10 mg twice daily. Sequencing was performed on CD4+ T cells sorted from blood, taken at week 24, from a patient treated with tofacitinib. V is TRBV2 and J is TRBJ2-1; 8 bases line up with TRBD2. This clonotype was sampled from a human donor with alopecia areata. CDR3 protein: CASSEFGGDNEQFF. The CDR3 nucleotides read TGTGCCAGCAGTGAATTCGGGGGGGACAATGAGCAGTTCTTC.